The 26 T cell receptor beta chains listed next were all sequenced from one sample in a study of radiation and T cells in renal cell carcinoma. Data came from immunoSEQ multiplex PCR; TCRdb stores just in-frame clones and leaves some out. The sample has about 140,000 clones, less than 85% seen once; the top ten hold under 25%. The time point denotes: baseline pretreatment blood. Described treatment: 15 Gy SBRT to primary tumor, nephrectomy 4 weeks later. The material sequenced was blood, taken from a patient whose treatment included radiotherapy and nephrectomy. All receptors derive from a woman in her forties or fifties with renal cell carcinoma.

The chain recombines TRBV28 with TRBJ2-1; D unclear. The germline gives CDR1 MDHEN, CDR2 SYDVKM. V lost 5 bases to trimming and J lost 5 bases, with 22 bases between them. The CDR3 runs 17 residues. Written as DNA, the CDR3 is TGTGCCAGCAGTGTAATAATCAAGACTGGTTATCACAATGAGCAGTTCTTC. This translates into CASSVIIKTGYHNEQFF.

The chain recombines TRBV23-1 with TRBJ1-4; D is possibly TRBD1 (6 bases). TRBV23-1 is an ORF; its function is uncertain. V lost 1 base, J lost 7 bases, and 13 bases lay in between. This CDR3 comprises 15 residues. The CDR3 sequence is CASSQCRQAVEKLFF. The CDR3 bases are TGCGCCAGCAGTCAATGCCGACAGGCGGTTGAAAAACTGTTTTTT.

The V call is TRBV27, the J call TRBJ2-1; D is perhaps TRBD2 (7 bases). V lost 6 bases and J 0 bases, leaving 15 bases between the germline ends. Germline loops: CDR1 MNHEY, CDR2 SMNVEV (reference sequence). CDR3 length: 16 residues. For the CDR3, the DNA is TGTGCCAGCAGCGGGGGGCCCTATACCTCCTACAATGAGCAGTTCTTC. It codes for CASSGGPYTSYNEQFF.

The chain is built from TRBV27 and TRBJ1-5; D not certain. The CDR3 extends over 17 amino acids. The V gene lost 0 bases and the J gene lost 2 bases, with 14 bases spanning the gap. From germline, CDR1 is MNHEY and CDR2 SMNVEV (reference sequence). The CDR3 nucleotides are TGTGCCAGCAGTTTATCAGGAGGGATCGGCGGCAATCAGCCCCAGCATTTT. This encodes CASSLSGGIGGNQPQHF.

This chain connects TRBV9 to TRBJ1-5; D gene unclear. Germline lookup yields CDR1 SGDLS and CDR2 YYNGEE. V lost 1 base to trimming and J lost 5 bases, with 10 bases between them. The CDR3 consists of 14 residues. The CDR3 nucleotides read TGTGCCAGCAGCGTAAATCCAGAGGATCAGCCCCAGCATTTT. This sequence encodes CASSVNPEDQPQHF.

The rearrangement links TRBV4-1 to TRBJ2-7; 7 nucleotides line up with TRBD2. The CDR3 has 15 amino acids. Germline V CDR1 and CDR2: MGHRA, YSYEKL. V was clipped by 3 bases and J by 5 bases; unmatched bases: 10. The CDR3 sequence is CASSQAGTIYHEQYF. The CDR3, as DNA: TGCGCCAGCAGCCAGGCCGGGACTATCTACCACGAGCAGTACTTC.

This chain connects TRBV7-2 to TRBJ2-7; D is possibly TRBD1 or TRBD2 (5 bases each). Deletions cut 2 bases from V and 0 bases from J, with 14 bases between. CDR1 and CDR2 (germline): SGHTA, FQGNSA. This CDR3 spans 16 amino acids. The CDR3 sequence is CASSLMMRGSSYEQYF. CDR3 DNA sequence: TGTGCCAGCAGCTTAATGATGAGGGGCTCCTCCTACGAGCAGTACTTC.

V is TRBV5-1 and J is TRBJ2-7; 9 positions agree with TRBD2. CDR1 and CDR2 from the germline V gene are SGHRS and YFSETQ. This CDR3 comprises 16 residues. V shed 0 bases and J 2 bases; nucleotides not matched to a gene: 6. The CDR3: CASSLVSSGVPYEQYF. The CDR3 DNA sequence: TGCGCCAGCAGCTTGGTGTCTAGCGGGGTACCCTACGAGCAGTACTTC.

DNA for the CDR3: TGTGCCAGCAGCCCGGCCGAGGGACTAAGTGCTGGTGAGCAGTTCTTC. It translates to CASSPAEGLSAGEQFF. The chain links TRBV7-2 to TRBJ2-1, with TRBD2 identical over 7 bases. CDR1 and CDR2 (germline): SGHTA, FQGNSA. CDR3 size: 16 residues. V shed 5 bases and J 9 bases; nucleotides not matched to a gene: 16.

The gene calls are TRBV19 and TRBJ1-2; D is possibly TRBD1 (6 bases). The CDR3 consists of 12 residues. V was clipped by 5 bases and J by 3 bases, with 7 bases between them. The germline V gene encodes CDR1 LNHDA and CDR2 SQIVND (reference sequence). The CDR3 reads CASSGQHYGYTF. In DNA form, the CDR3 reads TGTGCCAGTAGTGGACAGCACTATGGCTACACCTTC. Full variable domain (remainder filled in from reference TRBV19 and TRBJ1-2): DGGITQSPKYLFRKEGQNVTLSCEQNLNHDAMYWYRQDPGQGLRLIYYSQIVNDFQKGDIAEGYSVSREKKESFPLTVTSAQKNPTAFYLCASSGQHYGYTFGSGTRLTVV.

The CDR3, as DNA: TGTGCCAGCAGCCACCCCGGGGACGAGCAGTACTTC. As protein: CASSHPGDEQYF. The J gene is TRBJ2-7, the V gene TRBV14; D possibly corresponds to TRBD2 (5 bases). This CDR3 is 12 amino acids long. CDR1 is SGHDN, CDR2 FVKESK, per germline. With 3 bases removed from V and 5 bases from J, the gap between germline ends came to 8 bases.

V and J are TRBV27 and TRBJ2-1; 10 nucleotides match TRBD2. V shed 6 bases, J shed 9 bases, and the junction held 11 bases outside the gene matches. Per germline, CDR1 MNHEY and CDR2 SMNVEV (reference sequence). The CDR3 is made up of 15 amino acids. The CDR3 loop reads CASRRTSGTSGEQFF. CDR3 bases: TGTGCCAGCAGACGGACTAGCGGAACCTCCGGTGAGCAGTTCTTC.

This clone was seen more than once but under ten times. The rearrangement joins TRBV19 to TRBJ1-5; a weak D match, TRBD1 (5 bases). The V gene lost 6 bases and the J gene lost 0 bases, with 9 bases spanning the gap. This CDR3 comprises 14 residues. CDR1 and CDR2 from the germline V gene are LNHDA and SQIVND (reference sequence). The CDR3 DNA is TGTGCCAGTAGAAGGAGGGGTAGCAATCAGCCCCAGCATTTT. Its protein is CASRRRGSNQPQHF.

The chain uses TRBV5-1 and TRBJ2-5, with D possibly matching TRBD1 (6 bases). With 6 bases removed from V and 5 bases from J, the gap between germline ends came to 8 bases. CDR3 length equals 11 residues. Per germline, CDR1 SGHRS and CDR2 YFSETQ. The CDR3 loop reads CASIQGETQYF. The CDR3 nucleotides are TGCGCCAGCATCCAGGGGGAGACCCAGTACTTC.

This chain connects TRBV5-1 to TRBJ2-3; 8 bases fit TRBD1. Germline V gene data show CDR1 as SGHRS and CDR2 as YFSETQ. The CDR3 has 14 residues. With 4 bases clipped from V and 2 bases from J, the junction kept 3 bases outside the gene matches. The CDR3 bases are TGCGCCAGCAGCCCGGGACAGGTCACAGATACGCAGTATTTT. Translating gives CASSPGQVTDTQYF.

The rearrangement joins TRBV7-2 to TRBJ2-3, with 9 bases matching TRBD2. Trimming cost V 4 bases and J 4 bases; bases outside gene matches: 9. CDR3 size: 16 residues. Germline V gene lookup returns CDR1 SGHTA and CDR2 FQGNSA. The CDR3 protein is CASSSDSGGRPDTQYF. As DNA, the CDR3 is TGTGCCAGCAGCTCAGATAGCGGGGGCCGTCCAGATACGCAGTATTTT.

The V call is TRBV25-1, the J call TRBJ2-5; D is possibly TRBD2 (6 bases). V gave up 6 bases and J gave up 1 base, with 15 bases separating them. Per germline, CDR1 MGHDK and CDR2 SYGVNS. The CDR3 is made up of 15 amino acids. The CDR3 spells CASSPAGGTQETQYF. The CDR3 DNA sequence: TGTGCCAGCAGCCCGGCCGGGGGAACCCAAGAGACCCAGTACTTC.

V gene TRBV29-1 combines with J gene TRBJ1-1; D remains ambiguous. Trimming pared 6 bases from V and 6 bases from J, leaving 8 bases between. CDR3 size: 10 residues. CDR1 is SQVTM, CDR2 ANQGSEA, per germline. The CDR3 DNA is TGCAGCGTAATTGTAGCTGAAGCTTTCTTT. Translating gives CSVIVAEAFF.

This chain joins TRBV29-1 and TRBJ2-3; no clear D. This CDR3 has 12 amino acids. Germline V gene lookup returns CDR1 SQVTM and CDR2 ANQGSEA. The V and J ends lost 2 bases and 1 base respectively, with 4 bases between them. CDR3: CSVESGTDTQYF. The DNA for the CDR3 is TGCAGCGTTGAAAGCGGCACAGATACGCAGTATTTT.

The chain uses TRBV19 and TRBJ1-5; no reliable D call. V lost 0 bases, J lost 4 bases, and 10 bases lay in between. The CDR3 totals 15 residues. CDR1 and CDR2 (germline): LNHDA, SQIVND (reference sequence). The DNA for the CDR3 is TGTGCCAGTAGTATAGATGGTCAGATAAATCAGCCCCAGCATTTT. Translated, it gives CASSIDGQINQPQHF.

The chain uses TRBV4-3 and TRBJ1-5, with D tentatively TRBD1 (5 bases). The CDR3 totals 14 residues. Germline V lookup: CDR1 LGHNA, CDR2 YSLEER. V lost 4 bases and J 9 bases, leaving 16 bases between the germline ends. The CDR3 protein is CASSPSGTQSPQHF. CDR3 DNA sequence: TGCGCCAGCAGCCCTTCCGGGACCCAATCGCCCCAGCATTTT.

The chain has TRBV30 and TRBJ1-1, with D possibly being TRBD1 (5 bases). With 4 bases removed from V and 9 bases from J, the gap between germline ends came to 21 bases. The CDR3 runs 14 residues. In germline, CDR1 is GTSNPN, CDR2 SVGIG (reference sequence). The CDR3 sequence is CAWKIGGGIGKAFF. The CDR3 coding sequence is TGTGCCTGGAAGATTGGGGGGGGAATAGGTAAAGCTTTCTTT.

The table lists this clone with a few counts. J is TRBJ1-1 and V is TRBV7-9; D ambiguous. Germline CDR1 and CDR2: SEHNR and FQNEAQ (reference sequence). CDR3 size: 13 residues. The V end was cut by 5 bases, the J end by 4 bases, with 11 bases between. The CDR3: CASSIGLGTEAFF. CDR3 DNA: TGTGCCAGCAGCATTGGGTTAGGCACTGAAGCTTTCTTT. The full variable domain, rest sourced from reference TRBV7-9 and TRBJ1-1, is DTGVSQNPRHKITKRGQNVTFRCDPISEHNRLYWYRQTLGQGPEFLTYFQNEAQLEKSRLLSDRFSAERPKGSFSTLEIQRTEQGDSAMYLCASSIGLGTEAFFGQGTRLTVV.

CDR3 coding DNA: TGTGCCAGTAGTACGTACAGGGTTAGAACTGAAGCTTTCTTT. It codes for CASSTYRVRTEAFF. This rearrangement joins TRBV19 to TRBJ1-1; possible D gene TRBD1, 6 bases. The CDR3 is 14 residues long. Germline lookup yields CDR1 LNHDA and CDR2 SQIVND (reference sequence). V lost 4 bases and J 5 bases, leaving 14 bases between the germline ends.

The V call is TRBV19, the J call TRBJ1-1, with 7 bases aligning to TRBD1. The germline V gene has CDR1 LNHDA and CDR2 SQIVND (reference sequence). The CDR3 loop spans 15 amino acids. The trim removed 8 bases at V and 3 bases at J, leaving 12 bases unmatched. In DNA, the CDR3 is TGTGCCAGTTTAAAATACAGGGGCGGGGACACTGAAGCTTTCTTT. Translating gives CASLKYRGGDTEAFF.

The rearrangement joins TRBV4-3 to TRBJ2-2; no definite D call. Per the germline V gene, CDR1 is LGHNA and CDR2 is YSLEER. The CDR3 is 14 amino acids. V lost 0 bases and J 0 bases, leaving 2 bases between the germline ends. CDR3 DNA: TGCGCCAGCAGCCAAGAACCGAACACCGGGGAGCTGTTTTTT. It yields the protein CASSQEPNTGELFF.